This T cell receptor beta chain comes out of a study of cytomegalovirus exposure and HLA in healthy donors. Germline V lookup: CDR1 SGHVS, CDR2 FNYEAQ. There are 17 residues in the CDR3. V was trimmed by 1 base and J by 2 bases, leaving 15 bases between them. Points on this clone: Its antigen is still unknown.

Data came from immunoSEQ multiplex PCR; TCRdb stores just in-frame clones and leaves some out. This table has 130,000 or so clones, 75% to 90% appearing once. General study findings and limits: The TCR clusters that emerged in the first cohort tended, a later analysis found, to co-occur in the 120 or so validation repertoires. Cytomegalovirus association was listed for approximately 150 TCR beta chains.

The source material was PBMCs. The sequence derives from a woman aged 25 to 39 in good health and CMV-seropositive. The chain recombines TRBV7-6 with TRBJ2-1; the D is unclear. CDR3 protein: CASSLVTPQLAYNEQFF. The CDR3 DNA reads TGTGCCAGCAGCTTAGTCACTCCACAGTTAGCCTACAATGAGCAGTTCTTC.